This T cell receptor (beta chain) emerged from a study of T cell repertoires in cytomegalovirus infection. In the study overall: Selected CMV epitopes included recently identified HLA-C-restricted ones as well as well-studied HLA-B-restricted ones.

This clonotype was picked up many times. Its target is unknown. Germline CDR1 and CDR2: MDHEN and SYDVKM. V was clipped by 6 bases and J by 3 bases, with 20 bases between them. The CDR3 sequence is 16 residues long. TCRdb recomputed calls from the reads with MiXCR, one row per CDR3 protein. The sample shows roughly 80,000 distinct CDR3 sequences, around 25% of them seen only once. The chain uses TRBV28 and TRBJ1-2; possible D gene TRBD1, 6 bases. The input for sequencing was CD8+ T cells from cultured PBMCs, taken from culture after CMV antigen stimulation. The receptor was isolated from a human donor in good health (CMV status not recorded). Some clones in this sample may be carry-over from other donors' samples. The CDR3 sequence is CASRTGGEVVDYGYTF. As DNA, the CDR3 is TGTGCCAGCAGAACGGGGGGCGAAGTGGTCGACTATGGCTACACCTTC.